This TCR beta chain was documented in a study of T cells after yellow fever vaccination. This clonotype occurred a few times. The target antigen is unknown. Study results and caveats: Most primary-vaccination clones recurred post-booster (roughly 96% CD4, over 70% CD8). Contamination by abundant bulk-population clonotypes could be present in FACS-sorted repertoires. Researchers noted that a small share of clonotypes showed up in both CD4 and CD8 compartments.

Template switching by 5'RACE produced TCR cDNA, adding a universal primer site and UMIs. TCRdb processed the 5' RACE reads anew with MiXCR; each CDR3 protein has one entry. The repertoire includes more than 450,000 distinct CDR3 sequences, roughly 22% of them detected once, and about 17% sits in the top ten. This CDR3 has 15 residues. Germline CDR1 and CDR2: SGHAT and FQNNGV. Trimming took 4 bases from V and 2 from J, leaving 13 bases between them. Sample: PBMCs, taken approximately 22 days after the first yellow fever vaccination. The clonotype was recovered from a man between 18 and 29 years old who received the YFV17D yellow fever vaccine. V is TRBV11-2 and J is TRBJ2-3, with a tentative D call TRBD2 (6 bases). The CDR3 protein is CASSSGTYYTDTQYF. The CDR3 DNA reads TGTGCCAGCAGCTCCGGGACTTACTACACAGATACGCAGTATTTT.